This TCR beta chain was recovered during a study of human T cells and chemical hapten exposure. The time point denotes: patch test 2, 6 weeks after DPC sensitization. Treatment defined: therapeutic diphenylcyclopropenone sensitization with weekly scalp DPC. The germline V and J ends were trimmed by 7 bases and 7 bases, with 20 bases remaining between them. This CDR3 has 15 residues. Germline-derived CDR1 and CDR2 are MNHEY and SMNVEV (reference sequence). TCRdb used MiXCR to reprocess the RACE reads, holding one entry per CDR3 protein. This sample has 75,000 to 100,000 distinct CDR3 sequences; 9.3% occur once, and the top ten carry around 2%. This clonotype was picked up a small number of times.

This sample comprised whole blood, obtained in connection with sensitization to the hapten diphenylcyclopropenone (DPC). The origin of this receptor is a woman in her forties with alopecia areata. Some clones in this sample may be carry-over from other donors' samples. The chain couples TRBV27 to TRBJ2-1; TRBD1 might be the D (6 bases). Written as DNA, the CDR3 is TGTGCCAGCAAGTCTGAGGGGCTAAGGGGGAATGAGCAGTTCTTC. Residues: CASKSEGLRGNEQFF.